These 32 T cell receptor beta chains share one sample of origin, sequenced in a study of T cells in Graves' hyperthyroidism and ophthalmopathy. RNA transcripts were the template for amplifying TCR beta CDR3 regions. With the HTBI primer set, the TCR CDR3 went through a first round of RT-PCR. One entry per CDR3 protein results from TCRdb running MiXCR on the multiplex PCR reads. The profile shows a few hundred thousand distinct CDR3 sequences, roughly 25% of them singletons. The sequenced sample was blood. The receptors derive from a man aged 50 or older with Graves' hyperthyroidism.

V gene TRBV28 combines with J gene TRBJ2-7; 10 bases match TRBD1. The CDR3 sequence is 14 residues long. CDR1 and CDR2 from the germline V gene are MDHEN and SYDVKM. Germline trimming cut 9 bases from V and 3 bases from J; bases unmatched to any gene: 8. CDR3 DNA sequence: TGTGCCAGTGCGGGACAGGGGATCGTCTACGAGCAGTACTTC. It specifies CASAGQGIVYEQYF.

This clonotype has more than one count but fewer than ten. The chain recombines TRBV11-2 with TRBJ2-7; TRBD2 matches at 13 bases. With V trimmed by 6 bases and J by 6 bases, 2 bases remained unmatched. Germline V gives CDR1 SGHAT, CDR2 FQNNGV. The CDR3 is made up of 13 amino acids. The CDR3: CASRLAGGIEQYF. The CDR3 DNA follows: TGTGCCAGCAGACTAGCGGGAGGGATCGAGCAGTACTTC.

In its sample, this clonotype was seen many times. In DNA, the CDR3 is TGTGCCAGCAGCTTAATAGCGGGAGCCCACGTCGATGAGCAGTTCTTC. It is translated as CASSLIAGAHVDEQFF. The V call is TRBV7-2, the J call TRBJ2-1, with 9 bases matching TRBD2. The germline gives CDR1 SGHTA, CDR2 FQGNSA. J lost 8 bases, V lost 2 bases, and 10 bases had no gene match. CDR3 length: 16 residues.

This chain joins TRBV7-2 and TRBJ2-7, with D uncertain. V gave up 6 bases and J gave up 2 bases, with 11 bases separating them. The V gene's germline CDR1 is SGHTA and CDR2 FQGNSA. The CDR3 runs to 13 residues. The CDR3 loop is CASSSPTAYEQYF. CDR3 bases: TGTGCCAGCAGTTCCCCTACGGCCTACGAGCAGTACTTC.

The chain links TRBV6-1 to TRBJ2-2; D is undetermined. V gave up 0 bases and J gave up 4 bases, with 12 bases separating them. Germline V gene lookup returns CDR1 MNHNS and CDR2 SASEGT. CDR3 size: 16 residues. CDR3: CASSEATLLLTGELFF. The DNA for the CDR3 is TGTGCCAGCAGTGAAGCTACTCTACTCCTCACCGGGGAGCTGTTTTTT.

This chain links TRBV27 with TRBJ1-1, with D tentatively TRBD1 (5 bases). Germline CDR1 reads MNHEY; CDR2 reads SMNVEV (reference sequence). The V gene lost 2 bases and the J gene lost 11 bases, with 30 bases spanning the gap. The CDR3 spans 18 residues. CDR3 DNA: TGTGCCAGCAGTTTAGAAGTTGGCCCCGGGACGGGGGTGCTTGGGGCTTTCTTT. It encodes CASSLEVGPGTGVLGAFF.

This clonotype was found a few times. The rearrangement uses TRBV9 and TRBJ2-5; 7 positions match TRBD2. Germline V gives CDR1 SGDLS, CDR2 YYNGEE. This CDR3 spans 19 amino acids. J gave up 2 bases and V 0 bases, and 16 bases lay outside the gene matches. The CDR3 sequence is CASSVATIGREVDQETQYF. CDR3 DNA sequence: TGTGCCAGCAGCGTAGCGACCATAGGCCGGGAGGTGGATCAAGAGACCCAGTACTTC.

The chain has TRBV10-3 and TRBJ2-1; TRBD2 aligns across 8 bases. Germline V gene data show CDR1 as ENHRY and CDR2 as SYGVKD. The CDR3 contains 14 residues. Trimming took 2 bases from V and 6 from J; bases not matched to a gene: 3. CDR3 sequence reads: CAISETSGRNEQFF. DNA of the CDR3: TGTGCCATCAGTGAGACTAGCGGACGCAATGAGCAGTTCTTC.

This clonotype was counted at least ten times. The chain couples TRBV28 to TRBJ2-3, with D tentatively TRBD1 or TRBD2 (5 bases each). Germline CDR1 MDHEN, CDR2 SYDVKM. Trimming left V 1 base short and J 6 bases short, with 11 bases between. The CDR3 is 14 residues long. As DNA, the CDR3 is TGTGCCAGCAGTTTATCCTTGGGGGTGGATACGCAGTATTTT. Translating it yields CASSLSLGVDTQYF.

The chain links TRBV11-3 to TRBJ2-3, with no clear D. This CDR3 is built from 15 residues. CDR1 is SGHNT and CDR2 is YENEEA in the germline V gene. V dropped 5 bases and J dropped 2 bases, with 14 bases sitting between them. The CDR3 region has the DNA TGTGCCAGCAGCCCATACCAACAAGACACAGATACGCAGTATTTT. It codes for CASSPYQQDTDTQYF.

This clonotype was seen repeatedly, ten times or more. V usage is TRBV3-1 and J usage is TRBJ2-7, with D perhaps matching TRBD1 (6 bases). CDR1 and CDR2 from the germline V gene are LGHDT and YNNKEL (reference sequence). The V end lost 4 bases, the J end lost 0 bases, and 10 bases lay between the germline ends. The CDR3 loop spans 14 amino acids. The CDR3 protein is CASSLQGFSYEQYF. As DNA, the CDR3 is TGTGCCAGCAGCCTCCAGGGGTTCTCCTACGAGCAGTACTTC.

This clonotype was found a few times. The chain couples TRBV24-1 to TRBJ2-1, with 7 bases aligning to TRBD1. The CDR3 loop spans 14 amino acids. Losses at the gene ends were 4 bases for V and 5 bases for J; bases not matched to a gene: 4. CDR1 and CDR2 (germline): KGHDR, SFDVKD. CDR3 amino acids: CATSDTGTDNEQFF. The CDR3 DNA reads as TGTGCCACCAGTGACACGGGGACAGACAATGAGCAGTTCTTC.

This clonotype was seen ten or more times. J is TRBJ2-5 and V is TRBV7-3, with D perhaps matching TRBD1 or TRBD2 (5 bases each). V was clipped by 5 bases and J by 7 bases, with 17 bases between them. This CDR3 region has 14 residues. CDR1 and CDR2 from the germline V gene are SGHTA and FQGTGA. CDR3 nucleotide sequence: TGTGCCAGCAGCGTCGGGACGTCGGGTTCGACCCAGTACTTC. This sequence encodes CASSVGTSGSTQYF.

The rearrangement uses TRBV5-1 and TRBJ2-7; D may be TRBD1 or TRBD2 (5 bases each). The CDR3 contains 14 residues. Looked up from germline, CDR1 is SGHRS and CDR2 is YFSETQ. Between the trimmed V and J ends, which lost 0 bases and 3 bases, there was a span of 10 bases. The CDR3 reads CASSLEGTGYEQYF. The CDR3 DNA reads TGCGCCAGCAGCTTGGAGGGGACCGGCTACGAGCAGTACTTC.

About this clonotype itself: A much larger clone is a single base away; this may be a read error. The genes are TRBV28 and TRBJ2-5, with 12 bases matching TRBD2. Germline V gene lookup returns CDR1 MDHEN and CDR2 SYDVKM. The CDR3 is 16 residues long. The CDR3 sequence is CASSFPTSGSREIQYF. Here the CDR3 DNA reads TGTGCCAGCAGTTTCCCGACTAGCGGGAGTCGAGAGATCCAGTACTTC.

The sample holds a few counts of this clonotype. This chain connects TRBV5-1 to TRBJ2-1; 8 bases line up with TRBD2. The V gene end was trimmed by 4 bases and the J gene end by 7 bases; junction bases not matched to a gene: 4. CDR1 is SGHRS, CDR2 YFSETQ, per germline. The CDR3 covers 13 residues. Here the CDR3 reads CASSRGGENEQFF. In DNA form, the CDR3 reads TGCGCCAGCAGCCGGGGGGGTGAGAATGAGCAGTTCTTC.

The V and J genes are TRBV6-4 and TRBJ2-1; 7 nucleotides agree with TRBD2. CDR3 length: 15 residues. V lost 2 bases, J lost 6 bases, and 7 bases stayed unmatched. Germline V gene data show CDR1 as MRHNA and CDR2 as SNTAGT. Written as DNA, the CDR3 is TGTGCCAGCAGTGACCGAACCGGGACTACCAATGAGCAGTTCTTC. Protein product: CASSDRTGTTNEQFF.

The V and J genes are TRBV5-1 and TRBJ2-2; D gene ambiguous. Germline assignment: CDR1 SGHRS and CDR2 YFSETQ. The CDR3 totals 12 residues. Trimming stripped 5 bases from V and 8 bases from J, with 10 bases between. In nucleotides, the CDR3 is TGCGCCAGCAGTTGGTCGGCAGGGGAGCTGTTTTTT. It specifies CASSWSAGELFF. Using reference TRBV5-1 and TRBJ2-2 for the parts outside the CDR3, the full variable domain is KAGVTQTPRYLIKTRGQQVTLSCSPISGHRSVSWYQQTPGQGLQFLFEYFSETQRNKGNFPGRFSGRQFSNSRSEMNVSTLELGDSALYLCASSWSAGELFFGEGSRLTVL.

The rearrangement links TRBV20-1 to TRBJ1-4; D ambiguous. CDR3 length: 11 amino acids. Germline-derived CDR1 and CDR2 are DFQATT and SNEGSKA (reference sequence). Trimming took off 6 bases at V and 8 bases at J, with 10 bases between the two ends. The CDR3 protein is CSAPGREKLFF. The CDR3 nucleotides are TGCAGTGCCCCGGGGAGGGAAAAACTGTTTTTT.

This clonotype has only a few counts. This chain joins TRBV19 and TRBJ2-5; tentatively, D is TRBD1 (6 bases). CDR1 is LNHDA, CDR2 SQIVND, per germline (reference sequence). V lost 7 bases, J lost 0 bases, and 15 bases lay in between. This CDR3 region has 15 residues. The CDR3 region is CASTPTGPHQETQYF. The CDR3 DNA reads TGTGCCAGTACCCCGACAGGCCCCCACCAAGAGACCCAGTACTTC. The full variable domain, in which reference TRBV19 and TRBJ2-5 provide the parts outside the CDR3, is DGGITQSPKYLFRKEGQNVTLSCEQNLNHDAMYWYRQDPGQGLRLIYYSQIVNDFQKGDIAEGYSVSREKKESFPLTVTSAQKNPTAFYLCASTPTGPHQETQYFGPGTRLLVL.

This clonotype was detected many times. V usage is TRBV12-3 or TRBV12-4 and J usage is TRBJ2-1; D is undetermined. The V gene lost 1 base and the J gene lost 6 bases, with 16 bases spanning the gap. The CDR3 runs 16 residues. The CDR3 sequence: CASSLVSVWVTNEQFF. As DNA, the CDR3 is TGTGCCAGCAGTTTAGTCTCAGTTTGGGTAACCAATGAGCAGTTCTTC.

This clonotype has just a few counts. V usage is TRBV7-2 and J usage is TRBJ2-3; D not certain. The germline V and J ends were trimmed by 0 bases and 6 bases, with 10 bases remaining between them. The germline CDR1 and CDR2 sequences are SGHTA and FQGNSA. The length of the CDR3 is 14 residues. CDR3 in amino acids: CASSLAGPVDTQYF. CDR3 DNA: TGTGCCAGCAGCTTAGCGGGTCCGGTGGATACGCAGTATTTT.

The chain combines TRBV4-2 with TRBJ2-3; 9 nucleotides align to TRBD2. There are 16 residues in the CDR3. Germline values: CDR1 LGHNA, CDR2 YNFKEQ. The V and J ends lost 6 bases and 2 bases, in that order; junction bases with no gene match: 9. CDR3 region: CASSRTGTSNTDTQYF. The CDR3 DNA reads as TGTGCCAGCAGTCGGACCGGGACTAGCAACACAGATACGCAGTATTTT.

This clonotype was recorded once. The rearrangement links TRBV7-9 to TRBJ1-6; tentatively, D is TRBD1 (6 bases). The CDR3 runs to 15 residues. The ends were cut back, 0 bases at V and 10 bases at J, with 13 bases in the middle. Per germline, CDR1 SEHNR and CDR2 FQNEAQ (reference sequence). CDR3 loop: CASSLASGVRSPLHF. CDR3 DNA: TGTGCCAGCAGCTTAGCATCAGGGGTTAGGTCACCCCTCCACTTT.

In this sample, this clonotype turned up a few times. The V gene is TRBV6-5, the J gene TRBJ1-5, with D maybe TRBD1 (5 bases). Trimming left V 0 bases short and J 0 bases short, with 6 bases between. Germline V gene data show CDR1 as MNHEY and CDR2 as SVGAGI. This CDR3 has 15 residues. CDR3 nucleotide sequence: TGTGCCAGCAGTTACTCCAGGGTTAGCAATCAGCCCCAGCATTTT. This encodes CASSYSRVSNQPQHF.

The chain employs TRBV7-8 and TRBJ2-7; 8 bases are shared with TRBD1. Germline V gene lookup returns CDR1 SGHVS and CDR2 FQNEAQ. The CDR3 extends over 15 amino acids. V lost 4 bases, J lost 6 bases, and 11 bases stayed unmatched. DNA of the CDR3: TGTGCCAGCAGCTCAAGCAAGGACAGGGCAAGCGAGCAGTACTTC. It codes for CASSSSKDRASEQYF.

In its sample, this clonotype was seen a few times. This chain connects TRBV7-9 to TRBJ1-1; TRBD1 matches at 8 bases. The CDR3 sequence is 15 residues long. Germline V gene sequence: CDR1 SEHNR, CDR2 FQNEAQ (reference sequence). V gave up 2 bases and J gave up 4 bases; unmatched junction bases: 6. The CDR3 nucleotides read TGTGCCAGCAGCTTAACCCCGACAGGGGCCACTGAAGCTTTCTTT. This sequence encodes CASSLTPTGATEAFF.

This clonotype has ten or more counts. The chain combines TRBV3-1 with TRBJ2-5; a weak D match, TRBD2 (5 bases). Per the germline V gene, CDR1 is LGHDT and CDR2 is YNNKEL (reference sequence). Deletions cut 0 bases from V and 5 bases from J, with 7 bases between. The CDR3 totals 13 residues. Here the CDR3 DNA reads TGTGCCAGCAGCCAAGAGAGGGAGGAGACCCAGTACTTC. This translates into CASSQEREETQYF.

There are a few counts of this clonotype. The junction and the germline gene differ at one end; a read error may be behind it. V is TRBV7-6 and J is TRBJ2-7; 8 bases are shared with TRBD1. CDR1 SGHVS and CDR2 FNYEAQ come from the germline V gene. This CDR3 has 14 residues. The CDR3 coding sequence is TGTGCCAGCAGCCAGGGGACAGGATCCTACGTGCAGTACTTC. This translates into CASSQGTGSYVQYF.

This sequence joins TRBV19 and TRBJ2-5; weak D call: TRBD1 (5 bases). Trimming removed 6 bases from V and 7 bases from J, with 18 bases in between. This CDR3 is built from 14 residues. Germline V gene sequence: CDR1 LNHDA, CDR2 SQIVND (reference sequence). The CDR3 nucleotides read TGTGCCAGTAGCGCGAGCAGGGCGAAAGGGACCCAGTACTTC. It encodes CASSASRAKGTQYF.

The chain is built from TRBV28 and TRBJ1-5; D is undetermined. The CDR3 is 17 amino acids. CDR1 is MDHEN, CDR2 SYDVKM, per germline. Trimming took 5 bases from V and 3 from J, leaving 20 bases between them. CDR3 amino acids: CASSQRSMDGHNQPQHF. CDR3 coding DNA: TGTGCCAGCAGTCAAAGATCGATGGACGGCCACAATCAGCCCCAGCATTTT. Complete variable domain (other parts from reference TRBV28 and TRBJ1-5): DVKVTQSSRYLVKRTGEKVFLECVQDMDHENMFWYRQDPGLGLRLIYFSYDVKMKEKGDIPEGYSVSREKKERFSLILESASTNQTSMYLCASSQRSMDGHNQPQHFGDGTRLSIL.

This clonotype was recorded many times. The gene calls are TRBV12-3 or TRBV12-4 and TRBJ2-1; no firm D call. The CDR3 covers 13 residues. V gave up 3 bases and J gave up 7 bases, with 10 bases separating them. This chain's CDR3 is CASSFSRVNEQFF. CDR3 bases: TGTGCCAGCAGTTTTTCTAGGGTAAATGAGCAGTTCTTC.